The 23 T cell receptor beta chains given below trace back to one sample, sequenced in a study of beta chain features in type 1 diabetes. Sequencing targeted expressed TCRB transcripts, as all isolated RNA had been reverse transcribed. Only in-frame clones appear in the TCRdb table, and some are missing; sequencing was by immunoSEQ multiplex PCR. This sample yields about 160,000 clones, of which roughly 8% are seen a single time; about 0.5% belongs to the top ten. Their cognate antigens are unknown. General study findings and limits: All four CD4+ subsets of Type 1 diabetes patients contained TCRB CDR3s that were moderately but significantly shorter.

The sample consisted of central memory CD4+ T cells from blood. These receptors came from a woman aged 18-29 years with type 1 diabetes.

The J gene is TRBJ1-2, the V gene TRBV5-6; 7 nucleotides align to TRBD1. The V gene end was trimmed by 3 bases and the J gene end by 6 bases; junction bases not matched to a gene: 5. This CDR3 spans 13 amino acids. CDR1 SGHDT and CDR2 YYEEEE come from the germline V gene. This chain's CDR3 is CASSYRGRDGYTF. The CDR3 DNA is TGTGCCAGCAGCTACAGGGGACGCGATGGCTACACCTTC. Full variable domain (outside the CDR3, taken from reference TRBV5-6 and TRBJ1-2): DAGVTQSPTHLIKTRGQQVTLRCSPKSGHDTVSWYQQALGQGPQFIFQYYEEEERQRGNFPDRFSGHQFPNYSSELNVNALLLGDSALYLCASSYRGRDGYTFGSGTRLTVV.

This clone was detected only a few times. The sample contains more than one DNA sequence encoding this CDR3. The CDR3 loop reads CASSYGQGNQPQHF. The CDR3 coding sequence is TGTGCCAGCAGTTATGGCCAGGGTAATCAGCCCCAGCATTTT. The chain is built from TRBV6-5 and TRBJ1-5; weak D call: TRBD1 (5 bases). V was cut by 3 bases and J by 4 bases, with 10 bases left in between. CDR1 and CDR2 (germline): MNHEY, SVGAGI. The CDR3 length is 14 residues.

The rearrangement uses TRBV28 and TRBJ2-1; D is perhaps TRBD2 (7 bases). V lost 10 bases to trimming and J lost 12 bases, with 16 bases between them. CDR1 is MDHEN and CDR2 is SYDVKM in the germline V gene. The CDR3 is 11 amino acids. In DNA, the CDR3 is TGTGCCATCTTGGGAGGGGGGTGGCAGTTCTTC. It codes for CAILGGGWQFF.

V is TRBV5-4 and J is TRBJ2-3, with a weak D call TRBD2 (6 bases). V was cut by 4 bases and J by 5 bases, with 20 bases left in between. The germline CDR1 and CDR2 sequences are SGHNT and YYREEE (reference sequence). The CDR3 covers 16 residues. For the CDR3, the DNA is TGTGCCAGCAGCCAAGTCCGGCGGGATCTGAAAGATACGCAGTATTTT. Protein sequence: CASSQVRRDLKDTQYF. The entire variable domain, with the rest obtained from reference TRBV5-4 and TRBJ2-3, is as follows: ETGVTQSPTHLIKTRGQQVTLRCSSQSGHNTVSWYQQALGQGPQFIFQYYREEENGRGNFPPRFSGLQFPNYSSELNVNALELDDSALYLCASSQVRRDLKDTQYFGPGTRLTVL.

CDR3 region: CASSYVAAGRSEQFF. CDR3 coding DNA: TGTGCCAGCAGTTACGTAGCCGCCGGGAGGAGTGAGCAGTTCTTC. The chain joins TRBV6-6 to TRBJ2-1, with 7 bases identical to TRBD2. This CDR3 contains 15 residues. The V and J ends lost 2 bases and 9 bases, in that order; junction bases with no gene match: 10. Germline CDR1 MNHNY, CDR2 SVGAGI (reference sequence).

Only a few counts were recorded for this clone. V gene TRBV27 combines with J gene TRBJ2-2, with 12 bases matching TRBD1. The junction had 2 bases not matched to a gene; V was cut back by 6 bases and J by 6 bases. Germline CDR1 reads MNHEY; CDR2 reads SMNVEV (reference sequence). The CDR3 consists of 14 residues. The CDR3 reads CASRGQGASGELFF. The CDR3 DNA reads as TGTGCCAGCAGGGGACAGGGGGCGTCCGGGGAGCTGTTTTTT.

The chain is built from TRBV7-9 and TRBJ1-5; TRBD1 might be the D (6 bases). Looked up from germline, CDR1 is SEHNR and CDR2 is FQNEAQ (reference sequence). V lost 5 bases and J 6 bases, leaving 17 bases between the germline ends. CDR3 length: 15 amino acids. CDR3 residues: CASSPGAGGFQPQHF. The DNA for the CDR3 is TGTGCCAGCAGCCCCGGGGCGGGGGGCTTTCAGCCCCAGCATTTT.

This clone was observed a handful of times. The CDR3 protein is CASSPPTGGNNEQFF. CDR3 bases: TGTGCCAGCTCACCACCGACAGGGGGCAACAATGAGCAGTTCTTC. The rearrangement links TRBV18 to TRBJ2-1, with 10 bases lining up with TRBD1. The CDR3 runs 15 residues. Germline values: CDR1 KGHSH, CDR2 LQKENI. Trimming took 0 bases from V and 5 from J; bases not matched to a gene: 1.

The V gene is TRBV15, the J gene TRBJ2-5; D may be TRBD1 (5 bases). Trimming stripped 0 bases from V and 7 bases from J, with 12 bases between. The germline V gene encodes CDR1 LNHNV and CDR2 YYDKDF (reference sequence). This CDR3 is 14 amino acids long. The CDR3 loop is CATSRDRGWGTQYF. CDR3 sequence (DNA): TGTGCCACCAGCAGAGATAGGGGATGGGGGACCCAGTACTTC.

There are a few counts of this clone. The chain employs TRBV10-3 and TRBJ1-4; 9 bases map to TRBD1. There are 14 residues in the CDR3. The germline CDR1 and CDR2 sequences are ENHRY and SYGVKD. Trimming took 11 bases from V and 7 from J; bases not matched to a gene: 11. The CDR3 nucleotides read TGTGCCGTACGCTCCGGGACAGGGAGTGAAAAACTGTTTTTT. Protein sequence: CAVRSGTGSEKLFF.

This clone turned up a few times. The CDR3 end shows no conserved phenylalanine or tryptophan, and so a read error is likely. The DNA is left out, because the CDR3 cannot be placed on it with certainty; the CDR3 is given as TCRdb lists it. The chain uses TRBV19 and TRBJ1-1; TRBD1, the D gene given by the table, was not confirmed from the DNA. Ends included, the CDR3 has 12 residues. Germline assignment: CDR1 LNHDA and CDR2 SQIVND (reference sequence). This chain's CDR3 is CASSQSSRDRVL.

The chain carries TRBV10-3 and TRBJ1-5; no definite D call. Trimming took 2 bases from V and 5 from J, leaving 7 bases between them. The CDR3 is 13 amino acids. Germline CDR1 reads ENHRY; CDR2 reads SYGVKD. The CDR3, as DNA: TGTGCCATCAGTGAGGGGCCGGATCAGCCCCAGCATTTT. Amino acids: CAISEGPDQPQHF.

There are a few counts of this clone. For the CDR3, the DNA is TGTGCCAGCAGCGGCGGACAGGGAAAATTCGGCGAGCAGTACTTC. Translating gives CASSGGQGKFGEQYF. The chain recombines TRBV7-2 with TRBJ2-7, with 8 bases that match TRBD1. The CDR3 extends over 15 amino acids. The germline V gene has CDR1 SGHTA and CDR2 FQGNSA. Trimming took 5 bases from V and 6 from J; bases not matched to a gene: 12.

The sample holds a few counts of this clone. This rearrangement joins TRBV2 to TRBJ2-1; TRBD2 matches 13 bases. This CDR3 is built from 15 residues. The V and J ends lost 6 bases and 9 bases, in that order; junction bases with no gene match: 8. The germline gives CDR1 SNHLY, CDR2 FYNNEI. The CDR3 reads CASSELAGGPSEQFF. The CDR3 DNA sequence: TGTGCCAGCAGCGAACTAGCGGGAGGGCCCAGTGAGCAGTTCTTC.

The chain combines TRBV7-2 with TRBJ1-1; D is unresolved. Germline V gene lookup returns CDR1 SGHTA and CDR2 FQGNSA. The CDR3 length is 15 residues. V was pared by 1 base and J by 5 bases, with 14 bases between. The CDR3, as DNA: TGTGCCAGCAGCTTAGGGGCCGTGGGGAGTACTGAAGCTTTCTTT. It codes for CASSLGAVGSTEAFF.

The chain carries TRBV18 and TRBJ2-3; a weak D match, TRBD2 (6 bases). Germline V gives CDR1 KGHSH, CDR2 LQKENI. Trimming shortened V by 6 bases and J by 5 bases, and 15 bases separated the two germline ends. The CDR3 contains 14 residues. CDR3 in DNA: TGTGCCAGCTCCTACAACGGGGGAGGAGATACGCAGTATTTT. This encodes CASSYNGGGDTQYF.

There are a few counts of this clone. The chain couples TRBV7-8 to TRBJ2-3; D uncertain. The germline CDR1 and CDR2 sequences are SGHVS and FQNEAQ. The CDR3 totals 15 residues. V lost 2 bases, J lost 1 base, and 10 bases lay in between. CDR3 region: CASSLQASGTDTQYF. CDR3 coding DNA: TGTGCCAGCAGCTTACAGGCGTCGGGCACAGATACGCAGTATTTT.

The chain uses TRBV7-9 and TRBJ2-7; D unresolved. This CDR3 has 11 residues. The germline V and J ends were trimmed by 3 bases and 5 bases, with 5 bases remaining between them. The germline V gene encodes CDR1 SEHNR and CDR2 FQNEAQ (reference sequence). Here the CDR3 DNA reads TGTGCCAGCAGCTTTTCGGACGAGCAGTACTTC. Residues: CASSFSDEQYF.

The sample holds a few counts of this clone. CDR3 sequence: CASSQGEGRRSGTQYF. CDR3 nucleotide sequence: TGCGCCAGCAGCCAAGGGGAGGGCAGACGAAGTGGGACCCAGTACTTC. The chain carries TRBV4-3 and TRBJ2-5; 7 bases line up with TRBD2. The CDR3 runs 16 residues. Germline V gene lookup returns CDR1 LGHNA and CDR2 YSLEER. With V trimmed by 1 base and J by 7 bases, 12 bases remained unmatched.

This chain uses TRBV19 with TRBJ2-3; D call uncertain. Germline loops: CDR1 LNHDA, CDR2 SQIVND (reference sequence). The CDR3 has 14 residues. V lost 4 bases and J lost 2, with 10 bases in between. CDR3 residues: CASSKSGITDTQYF. The CDR3 DNA sequence: TGTGCCAGTAGTAAGTCAGGCATCACAGATACGCAGTATTTT.

This clone appeared a few times. This sequence joins TRBV6-5 and TRBJ1-1; D remains ambiguous. From germline, CDR1 is MNHEY and CDR2 SVGAGI. Between the trimmed V and J ends, which lost 2 bases and 2 bases, there was a span of 6 bases. CDR3 length equals 13 residues. The chain's CDR3 is CASSYQANTEAFF. The CDR3 bases are TGTGCCAGCAGTTACCAGGCAAACACTGAAGCTTTCTTT.

This clone was counted a few times. The chain links TRBV27 to TRBJ2-1, with D possibly matching TRBD1 (6 bases). Trimming stripped 5 bases from V and 7 bases from J, with 12 bases between. Germline V gives CDR1 MNHEY, CDR2 SMNVEV (reference sequence). The CDR3 spans 13 residues. CDR3 bases: TGTGCCAGCAGTGGAAACAGGGTTAATGAGCAGTTCTTC. Translation gives CASSGNRVNEQFF.

This clone was seen only a few times. The chain joins TRBV15 to TRBJ2-1, with D possibly being TRBD2 (6 bases). This CDR3 has 15 amino acids. Trimming took off 1 base at V and 2 bases at J, with 9 bases between the two ends. Germline CDR1 LNHNV, CDR2 YYDKDF (reference sequence). The CDR3 protein is CATSRGGVAYNEQFF. CDR3 nucleotide sequence: TGTGCCACCAGCAGAGGGGGGGTAGCCTACAATGAGCAGTTCTTC.